This TCR beta chain was sequenced during a study of graft-versus-host responses after intestinal transplantation. Trimming removed 7 bases from V and 4 bases from J, with 11 bases in between. There are 14 residues in the CDR3. Germline V gene data show CDR1 as MNHNS and CDR2 as SASEGT. About this clone itself: The antigen is undetermined.

The table came from immunoSEQ multiplex PCR; TCRdb's copy has only in-frame clones and leaves some out. The sample shows 85,000 to 130,000 clones, roughly 84% of them seen only once. This sample comprised unstimulated CD4+ T cells sorted from spleen or lymph node cells, obtained before intestinal transplant. The V gene is TRBV6-1, the J gene TRBJ2-6, with D unresolved. The source of this sequence is a human donor who received an intestinal transplant. As DNA, the CDR3 is TGTGCCAGCACCACGCAGTACGGGGCCAACGTCCTGACTTTC. This encodes CASTTQYGANVLTF.